The rows below give T cell receptor beta chains drawn from one sample of a study of blood T cells in healthy people across ages. TCRdb used MiXCR to reprocess the 5' RACE reads, holding one entry per CDR3 protein. The table lists hundreds of thousands of distinct CDR3 sequences, around 50% of them singletons. The specimen sequenced was blood. The receptor set was obtained from a woman aged 80 or over in good health. CDR3s include the opening cysteine and the closing phenylalanine or tryptophan. A D gene is named only where the DNA matches it firmly. Size tells how often a clone was seen (once, few, many) or the class of an expanded clone, and some rows leave it out.

TRBJ1-2	TRBV3-1	NA	NA	TGTGCCAGCAGCCAAGATACAGGGACCTATGGCTACACCTTC	CASSQDTGTYGYTF
TRBJ2-1	TRBV7-2	TRBD2	few	TGTGCCAGCAGCTTAGACCGCCCTCTCGCGGGACTAGCGACAAATGAGCAGTTCTTC	CASSLDRPLAGLATNEQFF
TRBJ1-5	TRBV6-1	NA	NA	TGTGCCAGCAGTGGTATGGAGGGCAATCAGCCCCAGCATTTT	CASSGMEGNQPQHF
TRBJ2-3	TRBV7-2	TRBD2	NA	TGTGCCAGCAGCTTAGTGGCGGGAGCGGGGGATACGCAGTATTTT	CASSLVAGAGDTQYF
TRBJ2-2	TRBV15	NA	NA	TGTGCCACCAGCAGAGAATCAACCGGCGGGGAGCTGTTTTTT	CATSRESTGGELFF
TRBJ1-1	TRBV11-2	NA	NA	TGTGCCAGCAGCCCCCGGGGATCTGACACTGAAGCTTTCTTT	CASSPRGSDTEAFF
TRBJ2-3	TRBV24-1	TRBD2	few	TGTGCCACCAGTGATTTACGACTAGCGGGAGATACGCAGTATTTT	CATSDLRLAGDTQYF
TRBJ2-1	TRBV2	NA	many	TGTGCCAGCAGGCGCGATAACAATGAGCAGTTCTTC	CASRRDNNEQFF
TRBJ1-5	TRBV27	NA	NA	TGTGCCAGCAGTTTATTTGCCAGGGTGGAAAAAGTCTTGCCCCAGCATTTT	CASSLFARVEKVLPQHF
TRBJ1-5	TRBV6-2/TRBV6-3	TRBD1	few	TGTGCCAGCAGCAGGACAGGGACCTACAATCAGCCCCAGCATTTT	CASSRTGTYNQPQHF
TRBJ2-1	TRBV28	TRBD2	NA	TGTGCCAGCAGTGGAACTAGCGGGGCCATCGGGCAGTTCTTC	CASSGTSGAIGQFF
TRBJ1-1	TRBV7-8	TRBD1	NA	TGTGCCACCATATCCGGGACAGGGTATACTGAAGCTTTCTTT	CATISGTGYTEAFF
TRBJ2-3	TRBV7-2	NA	NA	TGTGCCAGCAGCCGGAGCGCACTCGCTGGCGCAGATACGCAGTATTTT	CASSRSALAGADTQYF
TRBJ2-4	TRBV7-3	NA	NA	TGTGCCAGCAGTCTGAACTGGGGTAACATTCAGTACTTC	CASSLNWGNIQYF
TRBJ1-6	TRBV10-3	NA	NA	TGTGCCATCAGGGCTGACAATTCACCCCTCCACTTT	CAIRADNSPLHF
TRBJ1-1	TRBV29-1	NA	NA	TGCAGCGTTGAAAAGGGGACGGGGGCGAACACTGAAGCTTTCTTT	CSVEKGTGANTEAFF
TRBJ2-3	TRBV20-1	NA	NA	TGCAGTGCTTTGGCGGAGATCCCTAGCACAGATACGCAGTATTTT	CSALAEIPSTDTQYF
TRBJ1-5	TRBV3-1	NA	few	TGTGCCAGCAGCTGGGGGGCAGGCCAGCCCCAGCATTTT	CASSWGAGQPQHF
TRBJ2-3	TRBV27	NA	once	TGTGCCAGCAGTTTAACTCGAGCGATTTTTTCGAATACGCAGTATTTT	CASSLTRAIFSNTQYF
TRBJ2-6	TRBV4-3	NA	NA	TGCGCCAGCAGCCAAGAACAGGGTGATGGGGCCAACGTCCTGACTTTC	CASSQEQGDGANVLTF
TRBJ1-2	TRBV10-3	NA	many	TGTGCCATCAGTGAGCAGGGATCCCGGGGCTACACCTTC	CAISEQGSRGYTF
TRBJ2-1	TRBV30	TRBD2	many	TGTGCCTCCTGGTGGCGACAGGCGACTAGCGGGCCCCACAATGACCAGTTCTTC	CASWWRQATSGPHNDQFF
TRBJ1-4	TRBV29-1	NA	few	TGCAGCGGCTCACTCGACATGAATAATGAAAAACTGTTTTTT	CSGSLDMNNEKLFF
TRBJ2-3	TRBV25-1	NA	many	TGTGCCAGCACTGACAGGTATACAGATACGCAGTATTTT	CASTDRYTDTQYF
TRBJ2-3	TRBV6-4	TRBD2	many	TGTGCCAGCAGTGGGACTAGCGGGTCAGATACGCAGTATTTT	CASSGTSGSDTQYF
TRBJ2-4	TRBV7-2	TRBD2	NA	TGTGCCAGCAGCTTCGGGACTAGCGGGACCCTAAACATTCAGTACTTC	CASSFGTSGTLNIQYF
TRBJ1-2	TRBV5-1	TRBD1	NA	TGCGCCAGCAGCCTACAGGGGGCCGAAGGCTACACCTTC	CASSLQGAEGYTF
TRBJ2-5	TRBV18	NA	NA	TGTGCCAGCTCAGCCCCTGGAGACAGTCAAGAGACCCAGTACTTC	CASSAPGDSQETQYF
TRBJ1-4	TRBV20-1	NA	NA	TGCAGTGTGCCCTATCCAGCCACTAATGAAAAACTGTTTTTT	CSVPYPATNEKLFF
TRBJ2-5	TRBV25-1	NA	NA	TGTGCCAGCAGTGCTAGCCCCAGGTTAAGTCAGCAGTACTTC	CASSASPRLSQQYF
TRBJ1-1	TRBV7-6	TRBD1	few	TGTGCCAGCAGCCCTGGGACAGAGAACACTGAAGCTTTCTTT	CASSPGTENTEAFF
TRBJ2-1	TRBV15	TRBD2	NA	TGTGCCACCAGCAGAGATCGGGTGGGAGCTAGCGGTGGTTTGCTGTTCTTC	CATSRDRVGASGGLLFF
TRBJ2-3	TRBV12-5	NA	NA	TGTGCTAGTTCCACGGCAGCCACAGATACGCAGTATTTT	CASSTAATDTQYF
TRBJ2-1	TRBV7-2	TRBD1	many	TGTGCCAGCAGCCCCCCGCGGACAGGCAACAATGAGCAGTTCTTC	CASSPPRTGNNEQFF
TRBJ2-7	TRBV6-1	TRBD1	NA	TGTGCCAGCAGTGACCCGGGACAGGGGGCATCAATCTACGAGCAGTACTTC	CASSDPGQGASIYEQYF
TRBJ1-4	TRBV20-1	NA	NA	TGCAGTGCTAGCTACGGACGAGGGGAAAAACTGTTTTTT	CSASYGRGEKLFF
TRBJ2-7	TRBV7-2	NA	NA	TGTGCCAGCAGCGTCGGGAACTACAATGAGCAGTACTTC	CASSVGNYNEQYF
TRBJ2-7	TRBV18	NA	few	TGTGCCAGCTCACCGGGGCGCGACGAGCAGTACTTC	CASSPGRDEQYF
TRBJ2-1	TRBV4-2	TRBD2	many	TGTGCCAGCAGCCAAGATCGGAGAACTAGCGGTAATGAGCAGTTCTTC	CASSQDRRTSGNEQFF
TRBJ2-5	TRBV12-3/TRBV12-4	TRBD2	few	TGTGCCAGCACCCTAGCGGGACCCCCTTTGGAGCAGTACTTC	CASTLAGPPLEQYF
TRBJ2-7	TRBV6-6	TRBD1	NA	TGTGCCAGCAGTTACCCCGGGACAGCCTCCTACGAGCAGTACTTC	CASSYPGTASYEQYF